This T cell receptor beta chain was recorded in a study of blood T cell repertoires in COVID-19. Overall study: The samples span acute and convalescent COVID-19 from the United States, Italy and Spain. T cells, B-cell-depleted T cells, or PBMCs provided the cDNA or gDNA that served as material.

Methods used by the authors: Quantification of nucleated cells was approximated via reference gene primer amplification. Sequencing used immunoSEQ multiplex PCR; TCRdb keeps in-frame clones, though not all of them. Clone size and the V and J calls come from that table; the DNA yielded D and trimming. Of about 140,000 clones in the sample, more than 75% were seen once. This CDR3 is 14 amino acids long. V lost 2 bases and J 6 bases, leaving 13 bases between the germline ends. Germline CDR1 reads MDHEN; CDR2 reads SYDVKM. The clonotype originates from a man in his fifties who had recovered from COVID-19. The chain is built from TRBV28 and TRBJ1-1; a possible D gene is TRBD1 (5 bases). Source material: peripheral blood. Here the CDR3 DNA reads TGTGCCAGCAGTTTAGCGACAGTAGCCGCTGAAGCTTTCTTT. Protein sequence: CASSLATVAAEAFF.